One sample yielded the 9 T cell receptor beta chains listed below, sequenced in a study of regulatory T cells in long-lasting Graves disease. Building the TCR beta libraries relied on iRepertoire HTBI primers, and CDR3 regions underwent Arm-PCR. TCRdb used MiXCR to reprocess the multiplex PCR reads, holding one entry per CDR3 protein. In the table there are under 450,000 distinct CDR3 sequences, 20% to 25% of which are singletons. Documented time point: persistent/refractory GD, antithyroid drugs over 5 years with positive TRAb. PBMC-extracted RNA yielded the TCR library. Sequenced here: peripheral blood mononuclear cells (PBMCs), sampled when the disease was refractory, from a patient treated with antithyroid drugs. The origin of the receptors is a woman in her thirties or forties with Graves disease.

This clonotype was seen repeatedly, ten times or more. The V call is TRBV11-2, the J call TRBJ2-4; the D is unclear. Per germline, CDR1 SGHAT and CDR2 FQNNGV. CDR3 size: 14 residues. V was clipped by 4 bases and J by 0 bases, with 7 bases between them. CDR3 residues: CASSSRLAKNIQYF. The CDR3 DNA reads TGTGCCAGCAGCTCAAGATTAGCCAAAAACATTCAGTACTTC.

The chain is built from TRBV28 and TRBJ2-7; 10 bases agree with TRBD2. This CDR3 is 17 amino acids long. Germline CDR1 is MDHEN and CDR2 is SYDVKM. J lost 2 bases, V lost 6 bases, and 13 bases had no gene match. The CDR3 region has the DNA TGTGCCAGCAGCCAAGCCGCTAGCGGGAGATTCGCCTACGAGCAGTACTTC. Translated: CASSQAASGRFAYEQYF.

Many counts were recorded for this clonotype. The chain joins TRBV2 to TRBJ1-5; D not resolved. The germline V gene encodes CDR1 SNHLY and CDR2 FYNNEI. This CDR3 has 14 amino acids. V was clipped by 7 bases and J by 0 bases, with 10 bases between them. The CDR3 is CASKDMDSNQPQHF. For the CDR3, the DNA is TGTGCCAGCAAAGATATGGATAGCAATCAGCCCCAGCATTTT.

In this sample, this clonotype turned up many times. CDR3: CASSSSAEAFF. CDR3 DNA: TGTGCCAGCAGCAGCTCCGCCGAAGCTTTCTTT. The chain uses TRBV13 and TRBJ1-1, with D unclear. Trimming left V 5 bases short and J 8 bases short, with 9 bases between. Per germline, CDR1 PRHDT and CDR2 FYEKMQ (reference sequence). The CDR3 has 11 residues. Based on the CDR3 plus reference TRBV13 and TRBJ1-1, the full variable domain is AAGVIQSPRHLIKEKRETATLKCYPIPRHDTVYWYQQGPGQDPQFLISFYEKMQSDKGSIPDRFSAQQFSDYHSELNMSSLELGDSALYFCASSSSAEAFFGQGTRLTVV.

Only a few counts were recorded for this clonotype. The gene calls are TRBV7-8 and TRBJ1-6, with no clear D. Trimming took off 0 bases at V and 7 bases at J, with 10 bases between the two ends. The CDR3 covers 15 residues. Germline V CDR1 and CDR2: SGHVS, FQNEAQ. The chain's CDR3 is CASSLAEKANSPLHF. CDR3 nucleotide sequence: TGTGCCAGCAGCTTAGCAGAGAAGGCAAATTCACCCCTCCACTTT.

This clonotype was picked up a small number of times. The chain employs TRBV11-2 and TRBJ2-7, with 12 bases matching TRBD2. V shed 5 bases and J 7 bases; nucleotides not matched to a gene: 12. The V gene's germline CDR1 is SGHAT and CDR2 FQNNGV. The CDR3 has 16 amino acids. The CDR3 loop is CASSTRGLAGFGEQYF. In DNA form, the CDR3 reads TGTGCCAGCAGCACCCGCGGACTAGCGGGATTCGGGGAGCAGTACTTC.

The chain combines TRBV5-6 with TRBJ2-5; no firm D call. The CDR3 extends over 18 amino acids. Germline CDR1 reads SGHDT; CDR2 reads YYEEEE. V gave up 0 bases and J gave up 1 base, with 19 bases separating them. CDR3 region: CASSLGLIGNIAQETQYF. In nucleotides, the CDR3 is TGTGCCAGCAGCTTGGGTCTTATTGGGAATATCGCCCAAGAGACCCAGTACTTC. Together with reference TRBV5-6 and TRBJ2-5, the CDR3 gives the full variable domain: DAGVTQSPTHLIKTRGQQVTLRCSPKSGHDTVSWYQQALGQGPQFIFQYYEEEERQRGNFPDRFSGHQFPNYSSELNVNALLLGDSALYLCASSLGLIGNIAQETQYFGPGTRLLVL.

This clonotype was observed many times. This chain uses TRBV28 with TRBJ1-5; D not certain. The germline gives CDR1 MDHEN, CDR2 SYDVKM. This CDR3 has 16 residues. Between the trimmed V and J ends, which lost 1 base and 2 bases, there was a span of 12 bases. CDR3 region: CASSLYVVRGNQPQHF. The CDR3 region has the DNA TGTGCCAGCAGTTTATATGTCGTCCGGGGCAATCAGCCCCAGCATTTT. The variable domain in full, completed from reference TRBV28 and TRBJ1-5, reads DVKVTQSSRYLVKRTGEKVFLECVQDMDHENMFWYRQDPGLGLRLIYFSYDVKMKEKGDIPEGYSVSREKKERFSLILESASTNQTSMYLCASSLYVVRGNQPQHFGDGTRLSIL.

This chain links TRBV28 with TRBJ2-3; D uncertain. V was trimmed by 9 bases and J by 1 base, leaving 8 bases between them. CDR1 is MDHEN and CDR2 is SYDVKM in the germline V gene. The CDR3 runs 12 residues. CDR3 coding DNA: TGTGCCAGTAAATCACGCACAGATACGCAGTATTTT. Amino acids: CASKSRTDTQYF.